The entry below gives a single T cell receptor (beta chain) sequence along with its context. Its specificity is not known. This may come from a read error, since a much larger clone is one base off. The trim removed 8 bases at V and 4 bases at J, leaving 9 bases unmatched. This CDR3 is built from 15 residues. Germline V lookup: CDR1 LNHDA, CDR2 SQIVND (reference sequence). The data belong to a study of cytotoxic CD8 clonotypes in ibrutinib-treated CLL. Study results and caveats: The study found public clonotypes uncommon, contracting or stable on treatment.

The protocol was immunoSEQ multiplex PCR, while the TCRdb copy is restricted to in-frame clones and leaves out a portion. The sample carries fewer than 90,000 clones, roughly two thirds recorded once. V is TRBV19 and J is TRBJ1-5; 9 nucleotides align to TRBD1. This sequence originates from a human donor with chronic lymphocytic leukemia. Sequenced material: PBMCs, taken after 12 months of ibrutinib treatment. The CDR3 loop is CASGQLDRGNQPQHF. Here the CDR3 DNA reads TGTGCCAGTGGCCAGTTGGACAGGGGTAATCAGCCCCAGCATTTT.